Reported below is one T cell receptor beta chain. Its antigen is currently unknown. Identification of naive CD8+ T cells rested on CD45RO-CCR7+CD27+CD95- status. The sample comes from a study of CXCR3-negative and CXCR3-positive naive CD8 T cells. Study at large: Summed over all libraries, TRB reads came to about 140 million, with about 1.5 +/- 0.3 million per library. General observations from the study: The majority of assays used fresh PBMCs, and CXCR3 expression partially decreased after cryopreservation. Compared with CXCR3-negative naive cells, CXCR3-positive naive cells showed more hydrophobic TRB CDR3s. Memory CD8+ cells showed much lower diversity, while both naive subsets were comparably high.

CDR1 is MNHEY and CDR2 is SVGAGI in the germline V gene. This CDR3 region has 14 residues. It was by 5' RACE with UMI labels that the TRB cDNA libraries were prepared. TCRdb reprocessed the 5' RACE reads and reports one entry per CDR3 protein, with no DNA. This table lists roughly 55,000 distinct CDR3 sequences. The receptor was derived from a human donor in good health. Some clones in this sample may be carry-over from other donors' samples. The sample taken for sequencing was naive CXCR3+ CD8+ T cells from blood. The subset: CD45RO-CCR7+CD27+CD95- naive CD8+ T cells expressing CXCR3 (TNR3+). This chain uses TRBV6-5 with TRBJ1-1. This chain's CDR3 is CASRAWSMNTEAFF.